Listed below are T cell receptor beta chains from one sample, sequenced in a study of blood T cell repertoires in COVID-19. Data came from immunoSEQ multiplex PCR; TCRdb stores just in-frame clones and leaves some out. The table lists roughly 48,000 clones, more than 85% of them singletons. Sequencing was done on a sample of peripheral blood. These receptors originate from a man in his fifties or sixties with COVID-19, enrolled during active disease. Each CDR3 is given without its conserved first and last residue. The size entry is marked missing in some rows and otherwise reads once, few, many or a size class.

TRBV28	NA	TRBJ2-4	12	ASSLSGAKNIQY
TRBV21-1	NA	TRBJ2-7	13	ASSKGSGTPPEQY
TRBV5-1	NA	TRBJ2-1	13	ASSLGQSVKNEQF
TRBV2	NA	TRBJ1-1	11	ASSVESNTEAF
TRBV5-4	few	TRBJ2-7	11	ASSLGSSGEQY
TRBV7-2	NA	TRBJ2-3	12	ASSSNRGPDTQY
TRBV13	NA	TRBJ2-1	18	ASSPMQRYIGQGAEDEQF
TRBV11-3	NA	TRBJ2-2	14	ASSFRTGRSTGELF
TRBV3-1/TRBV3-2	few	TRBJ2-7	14	ASSPHTRTGMNEQY
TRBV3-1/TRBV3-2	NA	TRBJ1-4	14	ASSRSMGGLNEKLF
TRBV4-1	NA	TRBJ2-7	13	ASSQAPGAPYEQY
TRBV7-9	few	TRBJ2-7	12	ASSLSGTVYEQY
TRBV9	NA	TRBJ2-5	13	ASSVWDTNQETQY
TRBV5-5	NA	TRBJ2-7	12	ASSSRRDTYEQY
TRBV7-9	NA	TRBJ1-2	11	ASLGGYLYGYT
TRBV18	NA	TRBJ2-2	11	ASSPDQAGELF